This T cell receptor beta chain was profiled in a study of T cell clonality in common variable immunodeficiency. There are many counts of this clone. The missing CDR3 end, 3 residues past where the read stops, is filled in from the germline J gene. Each donor provided roughly 5 to 8 ml of heparinized whole blood. CDR3 length: 13 amino acids. The germline gives CDR1 SEHNR, CDR2 FQNEAQ (reference sequence). V was pared by 5 bases and J by 5 bases, with 11 bases between. Sequenced by immunoSEQ multiplex PCR; TCRdb stores in-frame clones only, minus some. Sampling found about 35,000 clones, none seen once.

Sequencing was performed on peripheral blood mononuclear cells. The chain employs TRBV7-9 and TRBJ2-3; possible D gene TRBD1, 6 bases. The receptor was isolated from a person aged 18-70 years in good health. The CDR3 region is CASSGRGGDTQYF. CDR3 bases read: TGTGCCAGCAGCGGAAGAGGGGGAGATACG. The full variable domain, with the rest looked up from reference TRBV7-9 and TRBJ2-3, is DTGVSQNPRHKITKRGQNVTFRCDPISEHNRLYWYRQTLGQGPEFLTYFQNEAQLEKSRLLSDRFSAERPKGSFSTLEIQRTEQGDSAMYLCASSGRGGDTQYFGPGTRLTVL.